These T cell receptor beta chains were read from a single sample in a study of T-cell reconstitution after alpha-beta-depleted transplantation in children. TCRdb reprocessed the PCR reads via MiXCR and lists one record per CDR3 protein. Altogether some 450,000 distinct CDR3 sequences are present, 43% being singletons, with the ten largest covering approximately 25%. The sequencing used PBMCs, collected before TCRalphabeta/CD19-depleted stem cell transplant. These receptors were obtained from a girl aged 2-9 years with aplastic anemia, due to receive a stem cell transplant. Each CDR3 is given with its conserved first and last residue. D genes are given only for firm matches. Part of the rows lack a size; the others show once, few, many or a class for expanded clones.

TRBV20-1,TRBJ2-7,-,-,CSASIGGYEQYF,TGCAGTGCTAGTATCGGTGGGTACGAGCAGTACTTC
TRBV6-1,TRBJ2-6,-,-,CASSEAPPPVSGANVLTF,TGTGCCAGCAGTGAAGCCCCTCCTCCCGTCTCTGGGGCCAACGTCCTGACTTTC
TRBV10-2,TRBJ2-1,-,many,CASSVPPWDEQFF,TGCGCCAGCAGTGTTCCGCCCTGGGATGAGCAGTTCTTC
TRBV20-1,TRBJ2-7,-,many,CSANVPMGAYEQYF,TGCAGTGCTAATGTCCCAATGGGGGCCTACGAGCAGTACTTC
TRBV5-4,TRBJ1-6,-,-,CASSSQGLLSPLHF,TGTGCCAGCAGCTCGCAGGGGTTACTGTCACCCCTCCACTTT
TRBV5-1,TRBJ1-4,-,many,CASSLGPSGENEKLFF,TGCGCCAGCAGCTTGGGTCCCTCAGGGGAGAATGAAAAACTGTTTTTT
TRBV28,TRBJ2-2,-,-,CASGLPSRDANTGELFF,TGTGCCAGCGGACTACCTAGCCGGGACGCGAACACCGGGGAGCTGTTTTTT
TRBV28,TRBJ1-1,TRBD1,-,CASSLGGQRNTEAFF,TGTGCCAGCAGTTTAGGGGGACAGCGGAACACTGAAGCTTTCTTT
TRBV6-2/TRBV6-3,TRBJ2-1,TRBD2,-,CASSYSRTSGNEQFF,TGTGCCAGCAGTTACTCCCGGACTAGCGGTAATGAGCAGTTCTTC
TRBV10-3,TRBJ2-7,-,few,CAIRETGNSYEQYF,TGTGCCATCAGGGAGACCGGGAACTCCTACGAGCAGTACTTC
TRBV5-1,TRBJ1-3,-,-,CASSLEGSGNTIYF,TGTGCCAGCAGTTTGGAGGGGAGTGGAAACACCATATATTTT
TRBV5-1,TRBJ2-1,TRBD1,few,CASSFRAGGSEQFF,TGCGCCAGCAGCTTCAGGGCAGGGGGCAGTGAGCAGTTCTTC
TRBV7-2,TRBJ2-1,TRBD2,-,CASSLNGLAELGEQFF,TGTGCCAGCAGCTTAAACGGACTAGCGGAGTTGGGGGAGCAGTTCTTC
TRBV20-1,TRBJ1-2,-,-,CSARDLPNYGYTF,TGCAGTGCTAGAGATCTACCGAACTATGGCTACACCTTC
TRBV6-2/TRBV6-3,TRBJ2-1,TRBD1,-,CASRQGQGDGNEQFF,TGTGCCAGCAGGCAAGGACAGGGAGATGGCAATGAGCAGTTCTTC
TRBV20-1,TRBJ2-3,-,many,CSAPELRSSDTQYF,TGCAGTGCTCCCGAGTTGCGAAGCTCAGATACGCAGTATTTT
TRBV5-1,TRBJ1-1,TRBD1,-,CASSWTGGAGTEAFF,TGCGCCAGCAGCTGGACAGGGGGCGCGGGGACTGAAGCTTTCTTT
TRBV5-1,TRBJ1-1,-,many,CASSVTHLGGTEAFF,TGCGCCAGCAGCGTGACCCACCTAGGGGGCACTGAAGCTTTCTTT
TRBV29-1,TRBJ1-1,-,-,CSVMNSLNTEAFF,TGCAGCGTTATGAACAGTCTGAACACTGAAGCTTTCTTT
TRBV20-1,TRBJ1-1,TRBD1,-,CSALGQHTEAFF,TGCAGTGCTTTGGGACAGCACACTGAAGCTTTCTTT